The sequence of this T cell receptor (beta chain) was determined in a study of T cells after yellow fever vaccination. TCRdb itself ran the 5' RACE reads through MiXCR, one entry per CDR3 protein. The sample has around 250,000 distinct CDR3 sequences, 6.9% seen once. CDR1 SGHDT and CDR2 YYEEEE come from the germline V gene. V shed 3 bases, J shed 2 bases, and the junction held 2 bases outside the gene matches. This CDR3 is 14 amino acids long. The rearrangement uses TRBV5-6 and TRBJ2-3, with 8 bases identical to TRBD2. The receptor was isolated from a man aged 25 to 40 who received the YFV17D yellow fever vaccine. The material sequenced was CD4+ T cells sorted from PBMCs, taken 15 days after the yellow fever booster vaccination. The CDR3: CASSSGLVTDTQYF. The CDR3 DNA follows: TGTGCCAGCAGCTCGGGACTAGTCACAGATACGCAGTATTTT.